Presented here are 21 T cell receptor beta chains from one specimen sequenced in a study of T cell responses to AZD1222 COVID-19 vaccine. Sequencing used immunoSEQ multiplex PCR; TCRdb keeps in-frame clones, though not all of them. This sample has some 150,000 clones; just over 90% occur once, and the top ten carry about 9.1%. The material was peripheral blood, obtained on day 0 of AZD1222 vaccination. These receptors were taken from an adult in good health.

The rearrangement joins TRBV14 to TRBJ1-2, with TRBD1 matching over 10 bases. After removal of 3 bases from V and 1 base from J, the junction contained 14 bases not matched to a gene. Germline-derived CDR1 and CDR2 are SGHDN and FVKESK. The CDR3 runs to 19 residues. In nucleotides, the CDR3 is TGTGCCAGCAGCCAGAGACAGGGGGCGAGTCTCGACGATAACTATGGCTACACCTTC. This translates into CASSQRQGASLDDNYGYTF.

The chain couples TRBV19 to TRBJ2-2, with TRBD1 matching 8 bases. Losses at the gene ends were 7 bases for V and 4 bases for J; bases not matched to a gene: 8. The germline V gene has CDR1 LNHDA and CDR2 SQIVND (reference sequence). The CDR3 is made up of 15 amino acids. The CDR3: CASTTGGSITGELFF. The CDR3 DNA reads as TGTGCCAGTACAACAGGGGGGAGCATCACCGGGGAGCTGTTTTTT. The entire variable domain, with the rest obtained from reference TRBV19 and TRBJ2-2, is as follows: DGGITQSPKYLFRKEGQNVTLSCEQNLNHDAMYWYRQDPGQGLRLIYYSQIVNDFQKGDIAEGYSVSREKKESFPLTVTSAQKNPTAFYLCASTTGGSITGELFFGEGSRLTVL.

The chain recombines TRBV24-1 with TRBJ1-1, with 12 positions matching TRBD1. The CDR3 runs to 15 residues. The J segment lost 10 bases and the V segment lost 5 bases, leaving 10 bases of the junction unmatched. Germline V gene lookup returns CDR1 KGHDR and CDR2 SFDVKD. Here the CDR3 reads CATSARDRGQNGAFF. The CDR3 DNA reads TGTGCCACCAGTGCGAGGGACAGGGGGCAGAACGGAGCTTTCTTT.

This chain links TRBV19 with TRBJ1-2; D not resolved. Germline V gives CDR1 LNHDA, CDR2 SQIVND (reference sequence). CDR3 size: 13 residues. With 2 bases removed from V and 8 bases from J, the gap between germline ends came to 12 bases. The DNA of the CDR3 is TGTGCCAGTAGTATACGCCCTCTGAGGGGCTACACCTTC. Translating gives CASSIRPLRGYTF. The full variable domain, completed using reference TRBV19 and TRBJ1-2, is DGGITQSPKYLFRKEGQNVTLSCEQNLNHDAMYWYRQDPGQGLRLIYYSQIVNDFQKGDIAEGYSVSREKKESFPLTVTSAQKNPTAFYLCASSIRPLRGYTFGSGTRLTVV.

Written as DNA, the CDR3 is TGTGCCAGCAGTTTTTCAGGCACCAATTCACCCCTCCACTTT. Translated, it gives CASSFSGTNSPLHF. The chain links TRBV27 to TRBJ1-6, with D hard to call. The CDR3 consists of 14 residues. Trimming took off 3 bases at V and 7 bases at J, with 10 bases between the two ends. The V gene's germline CDR1 is MNHEY and CDR2 SMNVEV (reference sequence).

This clone is a singleton in its sample. The chain recombines TRBV2 with TRBJ1-3; 7 bases are a match to TRBD1. The CDR3 loop spans 16 amino acids. Germline V gene sequence: CDR1 SNHLY, CDR2 FYNNEI. V shed 6 bases, J shed 4 bases, and the junction held 12 bases outside the gene matches. The CDR3 DNA reads TGTGCCAGCAGCCCCACTCTAAGGGGGCTGGGAAACACCATATATTTT. Residues: CASSPTLRGLGNTIYF.

The rearrangement joins TRBV3-1 (or the pseudogene TRBV3-2) to TRBJ2-2, with TRBD2 identical over 8 bases. The trim removed 0 bases at V and 3 bases at J, leaving 9 bases unmatched. Germline CDR1 reads LGHDT; CDR2 reads YNNKEL (reference sequence). CDR3 length equals 18 residues. The CDR3 nucleotides are TGTGCCAGCAGCCAAGAAAAGGGAAGTAGCGGGGACACCGGGGAGCTGTTTTTT. It specifies CASSQEKGSSGDTGELFF.

This clone was observed a single time. CDR3 bases: TGTGCCAGCAGCTTGGACCCTTACAATGAGCAGTTCTTC. Translating gives CASSLDPYNEQFF. This chain joins TRBV5-5 and TRBJ2-1; D not certain. The CDR3 loop spans 13 amino acids. V was cut by 0 bases and J by 4 bases, with 5 bases left in between. Looked up from germline, CDR1 is SGHKS and CDR2 is YYEKEE (reference sequence).

CDR3 amino acids: CASSPLGGDYGYTF. As DNA, the CDR3 is TGTGCCAGCAGTCCCCTGGGAGGAGACTATGGCTACACCTTC. The V and J genes are TRBV3-1 (or the pseudogene TRBV3-2) and TRBJ1-2; no definite D call. The CDR3 has 14 residues. V was clipped by 6 bases and J by 3 bases, with 14 bases between them. From germline, CDR1 is LGHDT and CDR2 YNNKEL (reference sequence).

This clone was seen just once. This rearrangement joins TRBV9 to TRBJ1-3, with 7 positions matching TRBD1. This CDR3 contains 19 residues. The ends lost 0 bases at V and 0 bases at J; junction bases unmatched: 12. Germline CDR1 is SGDLS and CDR2 is YYNGEE. The CDR3 sequence: CASSVDPRGQKLSGNTIYF. In DNA form, the CDR3 reads TGTGCCAGCAGCGTAGACCCGAGGGGACAGAAACTCTCTGGAAACACCATATATTTT.

The V call is TRBV12-3 or TRBV12-4, the J call TRBJ2-7; D is uncertain. This CDR3 is built from 13 residues. V was cut by 6 bases and J by 3 bases, with 12 bases left in between. The CDR3 DNA sequence: TGTGCCAGCAGACCTACCGACAACTACGAGCAGTACTTC. It codes for CASRPTDNYEQYF.

This chain uses TRBV10-3 with TRBJ2-7; 7 nucleotides agree with TRBD1. After removal of 11 bases from V and 7 bases from J, the junction contained 5 bases not matched to a gene. This CDR3 spans 10 amino acids. Germline lookup yields CDR1 ENHRY and CDR2 SYGVKD. Here the CDR3 reads CAAGGREQYF. In DNA, the CDR3 is TGTGCCGCAGGGGGACGAGAGCAGTACTTC.

J is TRBJ2-3 and V is TRBV3-1 (or the pseudogene TRBV3-2); tentatively, D is TRBD1 (6 bases). The germline V gene encodes CDR1 LGHDT and CDR2 YNNKEL (reference sequence). The CDR3 loop spans 18 amino acids. Trimming took off 4 bases at V and 3 bases at J, with 23 bases between the two ends. CDR3 in amino acids: CASSRRIQQGVRTDTQYF. CDR3 DNA: TGTGCCAGCAGCCGACGAATCCAACAGGGAGTTCGGACAGATACGCAGTATTTT.

This clone was recorded once. The gene calls are TRBV6-1 and TRBJ2-7; TRBD1 matches 10 bases. Germline V gives CDR1 MNHNS, CDR2 SASEGT. Trimming at V came to 3 bases and at J to 5 bases, leaving 4 bases not matched to a gene. CDR3 length: 14 residues. As DNA, the CDR3 is TGTGCCAGCAGTGAGGGGACAGGGGACCACGAGCAGTACTTC. Translated, it gives CASSEGTGDHEQYF.

In DNA form, the CDR3 reads TGTGCCAGCAGTTCATCCCTGGTAGGGGGTCCTACAACTAATGAAAAACTGTTTTTT. This codes for CASSSSLVGGPTTNEKLFF. The rearrangement uses TRBV28 and TRBJ1-4; the D gene is possibly TRBD1 (6 bases). Trimming pared 4 bases from V and 0 bases from J, leaving 21 bases between. The CDR3 contains 19 residues. Germline assignment: CDR1 MDHEN and CDR2 SYDVKM.

The chain links TRBV5-1 to TRBJ2-7, with a possible D match to TRBD1 (6 bases). Trimming stripped 4 bases from V and 2 bases from J, with 19 bases between. CDR1 is SGHRS and CDR2 is YFSETQ in the germline V gene. The CDR3 is made up of 16 amino acids. CDR3 loop: CASSARTGTQTYEQYF. CDR3 nucleotide sequence: TGCGCCAGCAGCGCGAGGACCGGGACACAGACCTACGAGCAGTACTTC.

The rearrangement uses TRBV5-1 and TRBJ2-2; D might be TRBD1 (6 bases). Trimming shortened V by 0 bases and J by 6 bases, and 18 bases separated the two germline ends. The CDR3 covers 17 residues. Germline CDR1 is SGHRS and CDR2 is YFSETQ. The CDR3 coding sequence is TGCGCCAGCAGCTTGGGCCGCAGGACAGCTATCTCCGGGGAGCTGTTTTTT. Its translation: CASSLGRRTAISGELFF.

This chain uses TRBV24-1 with TRBJ2-5; the D is unclear. Trimming shortened V by 2 bases and J by 4 bases, and 7 bases separated the two germline ends. Germline V gives CDR1 KGHDR, CDR2 SFDVKD. This CDR3 contains 13 residues. The CDR3 here is CATSDSHPETQYF. The CDR3 DNA sequence: TGTGCCACCAGTGATTCCCATCCAGAGACCCAGTACTTC.

The V gene is TRBV19, the J gene TRBJ1-2, with no clear D. Looked up from germline, CDR1 is LNHDA and CDR2 is SQIVND (reference sequence). CDR3 length: 19 amino acids. The V end lost 4 bases, the J end lost 4 bases, and 28 bases lay between the germline ends. CDR3 sequence reads: CASSTKKNTMSEIRYGYTF. CDR3 DNA sequence: TGTGCCAGTAGTACAAAGAAAAACACTATGTCAGAAATTCGCTATGGCTACACCTTC.

The rearrangement joins TRBV5-8 to TRBJ2-6; the D is unclear. The V gene's germline CDR1 is SGHTS and CDR2 YDEGEE. The CDR3 covers 14 residues. Trimming removed 3 bases at V and 1 base at J, with 5 bases between. The CDR3 region is CASSSESGANVLTF. The CDR3 bases are TGTGCCAGCAGCTCCGAGTCTGGGGCCAACGTCCTGACTTTC.

CDR3 amino acids: CSARELPQHF. The CDR3 nucleotides read TGCAGTGCTAGAGAGCTGCCCCAGCATTTT. The J gene is TRBJ1-5, the V gene TRBV20-1; D gene unclear. Germline lookup yields CDR1 DFQATT and CDR2 SNEGSKA (reference sequence). CDR3 length: 10 residues. Deletions cut 0 bases from V and 9 bases from J, with 3 bases between.